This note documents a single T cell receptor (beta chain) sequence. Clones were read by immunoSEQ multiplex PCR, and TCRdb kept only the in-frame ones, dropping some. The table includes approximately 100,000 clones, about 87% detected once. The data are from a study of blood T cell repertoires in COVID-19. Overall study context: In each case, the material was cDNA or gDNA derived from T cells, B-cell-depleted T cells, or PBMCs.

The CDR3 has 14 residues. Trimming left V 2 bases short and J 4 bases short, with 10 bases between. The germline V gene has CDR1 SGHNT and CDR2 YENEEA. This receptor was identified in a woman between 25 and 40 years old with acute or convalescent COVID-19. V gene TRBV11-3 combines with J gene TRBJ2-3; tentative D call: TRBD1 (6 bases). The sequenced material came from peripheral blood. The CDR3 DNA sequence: TGTGCCAGCAGCTTACAGGGGTGGTCAGATACGCAGTATTTT. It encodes CASSLQGWSDTQYF.